This T cell receptor beta chain is drawn from a study of T cell repertoires in cytomegalovirus infection. TCRdb re-called the reads through MiXCR, storing one row per CDR3 protein. The table lists around 740,000 distinct CDR3 sequences, 35% to 45% of them singletons. This CDR3 contains 14 residues. Trimming took 9 bases from V and 4 from J; bases not matched to a gene: 9. Germline CDR1 and CDR2: MNHNS and SASEGT. This clonotype was observed a few times. The chain carries TRBV6-1 and TRBJ1-3; the match to TRBD1 covers 7 bases. The TCR was taken from a human donor in good health (CMV status not recorded). Some clones in this sample may be carry-over from other donors' samples. Sequenced sample: PBMCs. For the CDR3, the DNA is TGTGCCAGTCTGACAGGGTCACGCGGAAACACCATATATTTT. This encodes CASLTGSRGNTIYF.